Listed below are T cell receptor beta chains from one sample, sequenced in a study of identical twins. MiXCR, run by TCRdb on the 5' RACE reads, gives a single entry per CDR3 protein. The sample contains 350,000 to 400,000 distinct CDR3 sequences, roughly 10% of which appear only once. The sample comprised naive T cells sorted from blood. Source of these receptors: a woman between 50 and 59 years old in good health. Both conserved end residues are part of each CDR3. D genes are given only for firm matches. A row's size may be missing; if present it is once, few, many or a size class.

CDR3nt,CDR3aa,abundance,len,j_gene,d_gene,v_gene
TGTGCCAGCAGCTCCCAGTGGGGGGCGGGAGGGCCGGGGAATGAGCAGTTCTTC,CASSSQWGAGGPGNEQFF,NA,18,TRBJ2-1,TRBD2,TRBV7-8
TGTGCCAGCAGTTACTCGACAATCACCGAGAACACCGGGGAGCTGTTTTTT,CASSYSTITENTGELFF,NA,17,TRBJ2-2,NA,TRBV6-5
TGTGCCAGCAGCCAAGATTGGGGGCGGGAGAGCCACAAAAACATTCAGTACTTC,CASSQDWGRESHKNIQYF,many,18,TRBJ2-4,NA,TRBV4-2
TGCAGCGTTGACCTCCTCCCAGGGTTAGAGACCCAGTACTTC,CSVDLLPGLETQYF,NA,14,TRBJ2-5,NA,TRBV29-1
TGTGCCAGTAGTATGAAGGGATGGGGCCAAAACATTCAGTACTTC,CASSMKGWGQNIQYF,NA,15,TRBJ2-4,NA,TRBV19
TGTGCCATCAGTGACCCCGGACTAGCGGGTACGCAGTATTTT,CAISDPGLAGTQYF,many,14,TRBJ2-3,TRBD2,TRBV10-3
TGTGCCAGCAGTCTGGGGGGGTTGGGTGAGCAGTTCTTC,CASSLGGLGEQFF,many,13,TRBJ2-1,TRBD2,TRBV28
TGTGCCAGCAGCTTACGTGGGCCCCCGCCCTACAATGAGCAGTTCTTC,CASSLRGPPPYNEQFF,NA,16,TRBJ2-1,NA,TRBV7-9
TGCGCCAGCAGCCTAAGAGGGCTAGCGGGAGGCTATGAGCAGTTCTTC,CASSLRGLAGGYEQFF,NA,16,TRBJ2-1,TRBD2,TRBV4-1
TGTGCCAGCAGCCAAGATAGGGACAGCGGGAGGTTCTACAATGAGCAGTTCTTC,CASSQDRDSGRFYNEQFF,few,18,TRBJ2-1,TRBD2,TRBV4-2
TGTGCCAGCAGTCGTGACAGGAATAGCAATCAGCCCCAGCATTTT,CASSRDRNSNQPQHF,few,15,TRBJ1-5,NA,TRBV2
TGTGCCAGCAGTTTGTGGGCCGGGAGACCAGATACGCAGTATTTT,CASSLWAGRPDTQYF,NA,15,TRBJ2-3,NA,TRBV12-3/TRBV12-4
TGCGCCAGCAGCCAAGATGGGACGGAGAACACTGAAGCTTTCTTT,CASSQDGTENTEAFF,many,15,TRBJ1-1,NA,TRBV4-1
TGCAGTGCTACACCGGGACTAGTGAAGAATGAGCAGTTCTTC,CSATPGLVKNEQFF,few,14,TRBJ2-1,TRBD2,TRBV20-1
TGCGCCAGCAGCTTGGGGGACAGGAGCACTGAAGCTTTCTTT,CASSLGDRSTEAFF,many,14,TRBJ1-1,TRBD1,TRBV5-1
TGTGCCAGCAGCCAAGAGAGTGCAAGGGGGCAAGGTAGCGGTAGGAAAGCTGAAGCTTTCTTT,CASSQESARGQGSGRKAEAFF,NA,21,TRBJ1-1,TRBD1,TRBV4-2
TGTGCCAGCAGTGTTGGGGGGTTACCGAATTCACCCCTCCACTTT,CASSVGGLPNSPLHF,many,15,TRBJ1-6,NA,TRBV12-3/TRBV12-4
TGTGCCAGCAGCGCCCAGGTTCCGGGAGTAGGTAATGAGCAGTTCTTC,CASSAQVPGVGNEQFF,NA,16,TRBJ2-1,NA,TRBV7-6
TGCAGTGCTCGACGAAGACTAGGGGAATCCTACAATGAGCAGTTCTTC,CSARRRLGESYNEQFF,NA,16,TRBJ2-1,NA,TRBV20-1
TGTGCCAGCAGTTTTATTATGAGCTCCTACAATGAGCAGTTCTTC,CASSFIMSSYNEQFF,many,15,TRBJ2-1,NA,TRBV28